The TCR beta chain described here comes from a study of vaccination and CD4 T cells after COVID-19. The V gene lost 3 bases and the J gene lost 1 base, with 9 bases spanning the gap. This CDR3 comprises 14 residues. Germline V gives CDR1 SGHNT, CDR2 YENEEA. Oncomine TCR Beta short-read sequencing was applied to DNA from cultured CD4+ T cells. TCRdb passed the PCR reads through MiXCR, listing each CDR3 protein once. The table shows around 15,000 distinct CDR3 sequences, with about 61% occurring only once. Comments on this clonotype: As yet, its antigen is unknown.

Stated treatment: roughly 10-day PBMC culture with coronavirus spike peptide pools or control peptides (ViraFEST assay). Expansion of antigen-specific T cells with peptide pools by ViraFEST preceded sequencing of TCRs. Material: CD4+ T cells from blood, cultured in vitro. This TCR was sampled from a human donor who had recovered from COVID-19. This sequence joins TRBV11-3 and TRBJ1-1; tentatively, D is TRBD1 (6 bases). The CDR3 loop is CASSFSGQNTEAFF. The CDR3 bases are TGTGCCAGCAGCTTTTCGGGACAGAACACTGAAGCTTTCTTT.